Below, 22 T cell receptor beta chains from the same sample are listed, as sequenced in a study of shared T cell receptors in the human thymus. Profiling relied on immunoSEQ multiplex PCR, and the TCRdb table lists in-frame clones only, not all of them. This table holds hundreds of thousands of clones, approximately 83% found once. These data are also associated with another study on human thymus T cells.

The sequenced material came from thymocytes. These receptors were collected from a girl under three years old with a congenital heart defect.

The V gene is TRBV2, the J gene TRBJ2-7, with TRBD1 identical over 8 bases. The CDR3 length is 16 residues. Trimming cost V 4 bases and J 4 bases; bases outside gene matches: 12. Looked up from germline, CDR1 is SNHLY and CDR2 is FYNNEI. The CDR3 DNA follows: TGTGCCAGCAGTGTGTGGTCACGACAGGGGACTTACGAGCAGTACTTC. Translating it yields CASSVWSRQGTYEQYF.

CDR3: CASSFQGDDGYTF. The CDR3 region has the DNA TGTGCCAGCAGTTTCCAGGGGGACGATGGCTACACCTTC. J is TRBJ1-2 and V is TRBV27; 7 nucleotides align to TRBD1. Germline assignment: CDR1 MNHEY and CDR2 SMNVEV (reference sequence). The CDR3 totals 13 residues. V lost 3 bases to trimming and J lost 6 bases; unmatched junction nucleotides: 4.

This sequence joins TRBV2 and TRBJ1-4; unclear D gene. There are 18 residues in the CDR3. CDR1 SNHLY and CDR2 FYNNEI come from the germline V gene. The V end was cut by 6 bases, the J end by 0 bases, with 20 bases between. This chain's CDR3 is CASRGPQLHFATNEKLFF. The CDR3, as DNA: TGTGCCAGCAGGGGTCCACAGCTCCACTTTGCAACTAATGAAAAACTGTTTTTT.

CDR3 protein: CASLRPRTGGTGELFF. CDR3 in DNA: TGCGCCAGCCTACGACCCAGGACAGGGGGCACCGGGGAGCTGTTTTTT. J is TRBJ2-2 and V is TRBV5-1, with TRBD1 identical over 10 bases. Germline V lookup: CDR1 SGHRS, CDR2 YFSETQ. The CDR3 has 16 amino acids. The ends lost 7 bases at V and 4 bases at J; junction bases unmatched: 10.

This clone has more than one count but fewer than ten. The rearrangement joins TRBV2 to TRBJ2-3, with TRBD2 as a possible D gene (6 bases). Trimming left V 8 bases short and J 0 bases short, with 12 bases between. There are 14 residues in the CDR3. Germline-derived CDR1 and CDR2 are SNHLY and FYNNEI. This CDR3 reads CASPGGTSTDTQYF. In DNA form, the CDR3 reads TGTGCCAGCCCTGGGGGGACTAGCACAGATACGCAGTATTTT.

The V gene is TRBV2, the J gene TRBJ2-5; D possibly corresponds to TRBD1 (6 bases). The CDR3 loop spans 15 amino acids. V gave up 4 bases and J gave up 0 bases, with 12 bases separating them. Germline CDR1 SNHLY, CDR2 FYNNEI. CDR3 nucleotides: TGTGCCAGCAGTGTGCAGGGGAACAACCAAGAGACCCAGTACTTC. The encoded protein is CASSVQGNNQETQYF.

The chain links TRBV5-1 to TRBJ2-1; TRBD1 is a possible D gene (6 bases). Deletions cut 0 bases from V and 6 bases from J, with 16 bases between. This CDR3 is 16 amino acids long. Germline-derived CDR1 and CDR2 are SGHRS and YFSETQ. The CDR3 loop is CASSLVVPGQLNEQFF. DNA of the CDR3: TGCGCCAGCAGCTTGGTAGTGCCGGGACAACTCAATGAGCAGTTCTTC.

The V call is TRBV6-5, the J call TRBJ2-7, with TRBD2 matching 8 bases. Germline-derived CDR1 and CDR2 are MNHEY and SVGAGI. Germline trimming cut 7 bases from V and 0 bases from J; bases unmatched to any gene: 2. There are 13 residues in the CDR3. CDR3 in DNA: TGTGCCAGCAAGCGGGGGAGCTCCTACGAGCAGTACTTC. Translation gives CASKRGSSYEQYF.

CDR3 residues: CASSLKGDRVGQEQYF. The CDR3 region has the DNA TGTGCCAGCAGCTTAAAAGGGGACAGGGTAGGCCAGGAGCAGTACTTC. This chain connects TRBV7-3 to TRBJ2-7; TRBD1 matches at 9 bases. CDR3 length: 16 residues. Trimming at V came to 1 base and at J to 7 bases, leaving 11 bases not matched to a gene. Germline V gene data show CDR1 as SGHTA and CDR2 as FQGTGA.

This clone showed up just a few times. J is TRBJ2-3 and V is TRBV9, with D possibly TRBD1 on 6 matching bases. CDR3 size: 17 residues. From germline, CDR1 is SGDLS and CDR2 YYNGEE. The V end lost 4 bases, the J end lost 5 bases, and 23 bases lay between the germline ends. The CDR3 sequence: CASSPSIQGVVIDTQYF. The CDR3 DNA reads as TGTGCCAGCAGCCCTAGCATACAGGGTGTCGTTATAGATACGCAGTATTTT.

The genes are TRBV10-3 and TRBJ1-5; 8 nucleotides agree with TRBD1. The CDR3 runs to 18 residues. CDR1 and CDR2 (germline): ENHRY, SYGVKD. Trimming took 10 bases from V and 4 from J; bases not matched to a gene: 21. CDR3 protein: CATSGGTGINDLNQPQHF. As DNA, the CDR3 is TGTGCCACCTCTGGGGGGACAGGAATCAATGACTTAAATCAGCCCCAGCATTTT.

J is TRBJ1-3 and V is TRBV30, with no clear D. CDR3 length equals 17 residues. Germline CDR1 GTSNPN, CDR2 SVGIG (reference sequence). Trimming left V 1 base short and J 0 bases short, with 16 bases between. CDR3 loop: CAWSEMVIDYSGNTIYF. CDR3 coding DNA: TGTGCCTGGAGTGAGATGGTTATCGACTACTCTGGAAACACCATATATTTT.

Details on this clone: Other DNA sequences in this specimen translate into the identical CDR3. The rearrangement joins TRBV6-1 to TRBJ1-6; D is unclear. The CDR3 totals 15 residues. V was shortened by 5 bases and J by 7 bases, with 15 bases between the two germline ends. Germline V lookup: CDR1 MNHNS, CDR2 SASEGT. The CDR3: CASSSRVASNSPLHF. The CDR3 DNA reads as TGTGCCAGCAGTTCGCGAGTAGCTTCGAATTCACCCCTCCACTTT.

The chain employs TRBV5-1 and TRBJ1-1, with D perhaps matching TRBD1 (5 bases). The CDR3 is made up of 15 amino acids. Germline V gene sequence: CDR1 SGHRS, CDR2 YFSETQ. V was shortened by 4 bases and J by 4 bases, with 17 bases between the two germline ends. CDR3 sequence: CASSSNKGVSTEAFF. CDR3 in DNA: TGCGCCAGCAGCAGCAACAAAGGGGTCAGCACTGAAGCTTTCTTT.

The chain employs TRBV4-2 and TRBJ1-5; D perhaps matches TRBD1 (6 bases). V lost 0 bases and J lost 7, with 10 bases in between. CDR3 size: 14 residues. Germline assignment: CDR1 LGHNA and CDR2 YNFKEQ. The CDR3 region has the DNA TGTGCCAGCAGCCAAGACAGGGGAGTCCAGCCCCAGCATTTT. Translated, it gives CASSQDRGVQPQHF.

The gene calls are TRBV6-4 and TRBJ1-1, with D possibly being TRBD1 (5 bases). The V and J ends lost 5 bases and 1 base respectively, with 11 bases between them. Germline values: CDR1 MRHNA, CDR2 SNTAGT. This CDR3 comprises 14 residues. CDR3 DNA sequence: TGTGCCAGCAGTCTCTCCGGGGGGAACACTGAAGCTTTCTTT. It specifies CASSLSGGNTEAFF.

J is TRBJ1-5 and V is TRBV6-4, with D perhaps matching TRBD1 (5 bases). V lost 6 bases and J 0 bases, leaving 21 bases between the germline ends. Germline values: CDR1 MRHNA, CDR2 SNTAGT. This CDR3 comprises 18 residues. As DNA, the CDR3 is TGTGCCAGCAGGGGCTCGCCTAACGACAGATATAGCAATCAGCCCCAGCATTTT. Translating gives CASRGSPNDRYSNQPQHF.

This chain uses TRBV7-8 with TRBJ2-1, with 8 bases identical to TRBD2. The CDR3 runs to 15 residues. J lost 8 bases, V lost 1 base, and 7 bases had no gene match. Per the germline V gene, CDR1 is SGHVS and CDR2 is FQNEAQ. CDR3 residues: CASSLVWRGDYEQFF. Written as DNA, the CDR3 is TGTGCCAGCAGCTTAGTGTGGCGGGGGGACTATGAGCAGTTCTTC.

A single count supports this clone. For the CDR3, the DNA is TGTGCCAGCCGGTCGGGGGGTCCGAACTCTGGAAACACCATATATTTT. This encodes CASRSGGPNSGNTIYF. This chain connects TRBV2 to TRBJ1-3, with D possibly TRBD1 on 5 matching bases. This CDR3 is built from 16 residues. The V end was cut by 8 bases, the J end by 0 bases, with 17 bases between. Germline CDR1 and CDR2: SNHLY and FYNNEI.

V gene TRBV28 combines with J gene TRBJ1-5; no definite D call. V lost 5 bases to trimming and J lost 1 base, with 12 bases between them. Germline-derived CDR1 and CDR2 are MDHEN and SYDVKM. There are 15 residues in the CDR3. CDR3 nucleotides: TGTGCCAGCAGTATGGAGGGTCCCAGCAATCAGCCCCAGCATTTT. Translating gives CASSMEGPSNQPQHF.

The chain couples TRBV5-1 to TRBJ1-2; 11 bases agree with TRBD1. After removal of 4 bases from V and 2 bases from J, the junction contained 1 base not matched to a gene. The germline V gene has CDR1 SGHRS and CDR2 YFSETQ. This CDR3 region has 14 residues. The CDR3, as DNA: TGCGCCAGCAGCCGGGACAGGGGGAACTATGGCTACACCTTC. Translated: CASSRDRGNYGYTF.

The CDR3 coding sequence is TGTGCCACCTTCCTACGGGTGGAGCGGGGGGGCACAGATACGCAGTATTTT. It yields the protein CATFLRVERGGTDTQYF. The chain is built from TRBV15 and TRBJ2-3, with TRBD2 matching over 9 bases. The CDR3 contains 17 residues. The V segment lost 8 bases and the J segment 1 base; nucleotides outside the gene matches: 13. The germline gives CDR1 LNHNV, CDR2 YYDKDF (reference sequence).